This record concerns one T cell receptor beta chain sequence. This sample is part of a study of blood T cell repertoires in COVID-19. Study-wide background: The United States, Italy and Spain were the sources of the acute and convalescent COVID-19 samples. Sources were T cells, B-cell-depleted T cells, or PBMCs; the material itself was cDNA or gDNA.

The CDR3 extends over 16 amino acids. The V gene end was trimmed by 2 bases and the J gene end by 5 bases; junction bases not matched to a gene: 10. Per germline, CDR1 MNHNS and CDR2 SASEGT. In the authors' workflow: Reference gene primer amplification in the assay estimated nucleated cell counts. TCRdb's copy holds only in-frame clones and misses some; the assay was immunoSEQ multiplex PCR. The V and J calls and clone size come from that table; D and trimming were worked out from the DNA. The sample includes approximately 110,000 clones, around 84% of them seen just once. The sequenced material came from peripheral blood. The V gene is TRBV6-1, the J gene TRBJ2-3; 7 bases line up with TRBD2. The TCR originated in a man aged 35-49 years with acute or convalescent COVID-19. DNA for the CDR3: TGTGCCAGCAGTGAAATGGGGGGGAGGGAGGTAGATACGCAGTATTTT. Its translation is CASSEMGGREVDTQYF.